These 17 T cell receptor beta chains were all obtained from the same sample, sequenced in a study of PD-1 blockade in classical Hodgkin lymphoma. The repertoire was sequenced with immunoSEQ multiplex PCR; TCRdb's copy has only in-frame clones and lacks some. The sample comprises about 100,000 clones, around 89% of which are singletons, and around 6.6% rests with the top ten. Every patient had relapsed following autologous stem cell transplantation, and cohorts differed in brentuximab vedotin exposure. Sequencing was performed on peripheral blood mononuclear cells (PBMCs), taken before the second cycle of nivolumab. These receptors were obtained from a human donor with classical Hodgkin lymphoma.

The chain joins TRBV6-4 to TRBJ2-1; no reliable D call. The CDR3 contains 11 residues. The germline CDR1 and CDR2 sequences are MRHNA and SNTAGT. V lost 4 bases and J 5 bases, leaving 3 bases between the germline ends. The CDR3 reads CASSADNEQFF. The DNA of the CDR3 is TGTGCCAGCAGTGCGGACAATGAGCAGTTCTTC.

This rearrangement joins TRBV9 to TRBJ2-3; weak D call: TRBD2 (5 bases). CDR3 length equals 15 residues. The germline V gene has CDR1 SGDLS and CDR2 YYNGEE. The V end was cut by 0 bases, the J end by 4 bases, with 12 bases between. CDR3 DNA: TGTGCCAGCAGCGTAGGGCTAGCTGGCCCAGATACGCAGTATTTT. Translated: CASSVGLAGPDTQYF.

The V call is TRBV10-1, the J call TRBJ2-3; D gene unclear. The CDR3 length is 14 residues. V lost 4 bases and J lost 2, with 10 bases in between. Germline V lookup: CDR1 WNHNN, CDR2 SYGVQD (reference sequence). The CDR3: CASSGSRFTDTQYF. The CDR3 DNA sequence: TGCGCCAGCAGTGGGTCCAGGTTCACAGATACGCAGTATTTT.

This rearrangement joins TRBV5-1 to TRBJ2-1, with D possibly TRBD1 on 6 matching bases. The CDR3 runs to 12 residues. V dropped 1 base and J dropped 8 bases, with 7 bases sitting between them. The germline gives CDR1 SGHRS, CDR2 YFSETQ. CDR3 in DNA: TGCGCCAGCAGCTTGACAGGGTATGAGCAGTTCTTC. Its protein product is CASSLTGYEQFF.

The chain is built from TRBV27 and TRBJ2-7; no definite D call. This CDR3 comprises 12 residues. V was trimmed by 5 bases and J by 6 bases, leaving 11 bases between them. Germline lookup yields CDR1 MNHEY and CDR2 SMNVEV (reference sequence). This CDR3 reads CASSALLGEQYF. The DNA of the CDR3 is TGTGCCAGCAGTGCGCTTTTGGGCGAGCAGTACTTC.

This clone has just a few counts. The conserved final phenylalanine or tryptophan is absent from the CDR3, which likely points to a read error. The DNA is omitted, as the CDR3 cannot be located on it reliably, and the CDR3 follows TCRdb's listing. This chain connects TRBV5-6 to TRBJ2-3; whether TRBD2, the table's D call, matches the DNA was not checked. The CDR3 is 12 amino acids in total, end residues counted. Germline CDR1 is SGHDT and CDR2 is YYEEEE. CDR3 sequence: CASSLTGDSPVV.

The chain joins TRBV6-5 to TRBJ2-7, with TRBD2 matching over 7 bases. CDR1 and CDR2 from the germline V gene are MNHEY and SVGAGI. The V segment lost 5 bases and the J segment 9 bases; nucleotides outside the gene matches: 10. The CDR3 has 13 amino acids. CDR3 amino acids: CASSPLIVAGQYF. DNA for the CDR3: TGTGCCAGCAGTCCCTTGATAGTAGCGGGGCAGTACTTC.

The CDR3: CASSLSVWGRETQYF. DNA of the CDR3: TGTGCCAGCAGTTTATCGGTGTGGGGGCGGGAGACCCAGTACTTC. This chain connects TRBV27 to TRBJ2-5; D possibly corresponds to TRBD1 (6 bases). Germline CDR1 MNHEY, CDR2 SMNVEV (reference sequence). The V end lost 0 bases, the J end lost 5 bases, and 13 bases lay between the germline ends. The length of the CDR3 is 15 residues.

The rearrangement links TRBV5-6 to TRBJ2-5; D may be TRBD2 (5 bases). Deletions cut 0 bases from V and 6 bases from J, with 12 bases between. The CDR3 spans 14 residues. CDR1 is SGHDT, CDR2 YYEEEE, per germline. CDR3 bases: TGTGCCAGCAGCTTGGATAGGGAGCCGAAGACCCAGTACTTC. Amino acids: CASSLDREPKTQYF.

CDR3 sequence reads: CASSLEGPGGQYF. CDR3 nucleotides: TGTGCCAGCAGCTTAGAAGGGCCCGGGGGGCAGTACTTC. The gene calls are TRBV11-2 and TRBJ2-7, with D perhaps matching TRBD2 (6 bases). The CDR3 runs 13 residues. The germline V and J ends were trimmed by 0 bases and 9 bases, with 12 bases remaining between them. Germline assignment: CDR1 SGHAT and CDR2 FQNNGV. The complete variable domain, with remaining parts taken from reference TRBV11-2 and TRBJ2-7, reads EAGVAQSPRYKIIEKRQSVAFWCNPISGHATLYWYQQILGQGPKLLIQFQNNGVVDDSQLPKDRFSAERLKGVDSTLKIQPAKLEDSAVYLCASSLEGPGGQYFGPGTRLTVT.

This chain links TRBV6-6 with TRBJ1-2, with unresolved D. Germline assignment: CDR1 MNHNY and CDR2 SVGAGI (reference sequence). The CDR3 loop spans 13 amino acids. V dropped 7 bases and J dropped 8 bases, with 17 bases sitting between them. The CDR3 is CASTPLSAGGYTF. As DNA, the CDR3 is TGTGCCAGCACCCCCCTTTCTGCGGGCGGCTACACCTTC.

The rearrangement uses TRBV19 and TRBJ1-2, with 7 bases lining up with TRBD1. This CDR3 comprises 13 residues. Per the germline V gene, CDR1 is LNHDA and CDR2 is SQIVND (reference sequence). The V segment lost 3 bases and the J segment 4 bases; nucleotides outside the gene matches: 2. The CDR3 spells CASSMRDSYGYTF. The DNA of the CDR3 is TGTGCCAGTAGTATGCGGGACAGCTATGGCTACACCTTC.

The DNA of the CDR3 is TGTGCCAGCAGCTCCCCACTCCTACTCAAGGGCTCACCCCTCCACTTT. Protein product: CASSSPLLLKGSPLHF. This chain links TRBV27 with TRBJ1-6; D is uncertain. CDR3 size: 16 residues. Germline CDR1 and CDR2: MNHEY and SMNVEV (reference sequence). V was shortened by 6 bases and J by 10 bases, with 22 bases between the two germline ends.

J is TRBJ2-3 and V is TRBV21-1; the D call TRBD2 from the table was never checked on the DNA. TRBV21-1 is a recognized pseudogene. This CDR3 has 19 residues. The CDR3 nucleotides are TGTGCCAGCAGCAGGATACCGCAGCGGGGAGGTGGGGGCACAGATACGCAGTATTTT. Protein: CASSRIPQRGGGGTDTQYF.

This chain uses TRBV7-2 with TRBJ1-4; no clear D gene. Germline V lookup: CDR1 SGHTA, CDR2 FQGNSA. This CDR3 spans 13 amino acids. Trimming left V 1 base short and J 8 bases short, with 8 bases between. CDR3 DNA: TGTGCCAGCAGCTTAGAAGCCCAGGAAAAACTGTTTTTT. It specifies CASSLEAQEKLFF.

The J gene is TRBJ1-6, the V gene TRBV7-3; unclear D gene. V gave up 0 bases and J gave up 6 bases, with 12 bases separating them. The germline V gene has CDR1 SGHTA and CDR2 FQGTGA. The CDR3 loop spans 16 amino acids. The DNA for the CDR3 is TGTGCCAGCAGCTTAACGTCGGCGCGGGGTAATTCACCCCTCCACTTT. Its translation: CASSLTSARGNSPLHF.

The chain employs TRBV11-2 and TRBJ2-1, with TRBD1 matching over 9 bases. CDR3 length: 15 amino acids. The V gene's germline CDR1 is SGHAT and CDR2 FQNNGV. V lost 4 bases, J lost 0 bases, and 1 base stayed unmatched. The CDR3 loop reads CASSSTGGSYNEQFF. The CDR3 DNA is TGTGCCAGCAGCTCGACAGGGGGCTCCTACAATGAGCAGTTCTTC.